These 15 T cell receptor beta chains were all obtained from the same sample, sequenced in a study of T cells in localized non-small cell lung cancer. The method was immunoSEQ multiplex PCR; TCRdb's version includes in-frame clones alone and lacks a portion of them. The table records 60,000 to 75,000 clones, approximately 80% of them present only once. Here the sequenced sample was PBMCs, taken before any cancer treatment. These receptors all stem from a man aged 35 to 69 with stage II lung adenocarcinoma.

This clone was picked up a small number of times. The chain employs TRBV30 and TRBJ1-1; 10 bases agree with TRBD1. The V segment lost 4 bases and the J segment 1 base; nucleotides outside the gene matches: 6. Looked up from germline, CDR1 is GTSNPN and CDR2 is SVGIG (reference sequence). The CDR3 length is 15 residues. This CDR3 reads CAWTGQGGANTEAFF. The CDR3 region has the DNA TGTGCCTGGACAGGACAGGGGGGAGCGAACACTGAAGCTTTCTTT.

This CDR3 is CASSNRDRGSYNEQFF. The CDR3 DNA is TGTGCCAGCAGCAATCGGGACAGGGGCTCCTACAATGAGCAGTTCTTC. The J gene is TRBJ2-1, the V gene TRBV11-1, with TRBD1 matching 10 bases. The J segment lost 0 bases and the V segment lost 5 bases, leaving 4 bases of the junction unmatched. CDR3 size: 16 residues. Looked up from germline, CDR1 is SGHAT and CDR2 is FQDESV (reference sequence).

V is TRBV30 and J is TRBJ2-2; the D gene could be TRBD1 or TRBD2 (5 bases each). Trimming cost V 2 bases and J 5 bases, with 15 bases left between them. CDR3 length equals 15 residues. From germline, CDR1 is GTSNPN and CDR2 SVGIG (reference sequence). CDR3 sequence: CAWSKGFEGTGELFF. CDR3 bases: TGTGCCTGGAGTAAAGGTTTCGAGGGGACCGGGGAGCTGTTTTTT.

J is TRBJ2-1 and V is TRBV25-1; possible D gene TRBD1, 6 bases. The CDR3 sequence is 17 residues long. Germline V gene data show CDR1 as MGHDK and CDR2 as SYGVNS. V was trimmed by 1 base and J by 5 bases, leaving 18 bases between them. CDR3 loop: CASSELDSLSPNNEQFF. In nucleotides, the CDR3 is TGTGCCAGCAGTGAATTGGACAGCCTCTCCCCGAACAATGAGCAGTTCTTC.

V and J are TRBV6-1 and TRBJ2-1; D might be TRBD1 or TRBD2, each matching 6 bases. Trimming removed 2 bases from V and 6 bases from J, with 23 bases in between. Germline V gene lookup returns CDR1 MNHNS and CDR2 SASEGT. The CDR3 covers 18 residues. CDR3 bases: TGTGCCAGCAGTGAATCTGTCAGGGGAAGCGGGCCCTCCAATGAGCAGTTCTTC. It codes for CASSESVRGSGPSNEQFF.

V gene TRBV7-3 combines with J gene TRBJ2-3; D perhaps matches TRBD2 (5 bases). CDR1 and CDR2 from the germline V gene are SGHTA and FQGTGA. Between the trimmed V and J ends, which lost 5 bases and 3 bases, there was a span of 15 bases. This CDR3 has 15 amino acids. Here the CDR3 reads CASSRRAGGTDTQYF. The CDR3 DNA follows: TGTGCCAGCAGCCGTCGGGCGGGTGGGACAGATACGCAGTATTTT.

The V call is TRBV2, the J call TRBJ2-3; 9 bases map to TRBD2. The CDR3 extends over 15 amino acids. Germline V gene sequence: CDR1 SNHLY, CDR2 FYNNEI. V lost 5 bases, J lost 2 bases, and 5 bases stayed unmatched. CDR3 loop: CASSSLAGITDTQYF. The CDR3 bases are TGTGCCAGCAGTAGCCTAGCGGGAATCACAGATACGCAGTATTTT. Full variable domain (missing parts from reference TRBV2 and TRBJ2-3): EPEVTQTPSHQVTQMGQEVILRCVPISNHLYFYWYRQILGQKVEFLVSFYNNEISEKSEIFDDQFSVERPDGSNFTLKIRSTKLEDSAMYFCASSSLAGITDTQYFGPGTRLTVL.

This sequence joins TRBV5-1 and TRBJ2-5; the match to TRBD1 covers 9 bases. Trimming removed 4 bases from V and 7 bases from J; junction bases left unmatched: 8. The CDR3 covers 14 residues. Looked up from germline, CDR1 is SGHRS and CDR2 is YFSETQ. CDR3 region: CASSPDRGRGTQYF. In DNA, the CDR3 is TGCGCCAGCAGCCCGGACAGGGGAAGGGGGACCCAGTACTTC.

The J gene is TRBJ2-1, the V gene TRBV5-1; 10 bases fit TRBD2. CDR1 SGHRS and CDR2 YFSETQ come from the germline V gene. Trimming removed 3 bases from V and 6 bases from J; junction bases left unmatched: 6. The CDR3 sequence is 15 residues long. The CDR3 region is CASSWGAGGRNEQFF. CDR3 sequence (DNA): TGCGCCAGCAGCTGGGGAGCGGGAGGGCGCAATGAGCAGTTCTTC.

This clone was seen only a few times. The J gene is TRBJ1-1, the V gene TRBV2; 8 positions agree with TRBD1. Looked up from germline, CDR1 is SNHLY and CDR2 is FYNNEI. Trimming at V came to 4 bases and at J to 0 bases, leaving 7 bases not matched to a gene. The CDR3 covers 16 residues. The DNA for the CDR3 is TGTGCCAGCAGTGGGTCTAGGACAGGGTTGAACACTGAAGCTTTCTTT. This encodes CASSGSRTGLNTEAFF.

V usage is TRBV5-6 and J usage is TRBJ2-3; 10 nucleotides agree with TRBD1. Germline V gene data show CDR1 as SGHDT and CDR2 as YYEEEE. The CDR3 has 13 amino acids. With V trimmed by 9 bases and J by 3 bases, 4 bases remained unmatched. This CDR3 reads CATGTGVTDTQYF. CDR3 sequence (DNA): TGTGCCACCGGGACAGGGGTTACAGATACGCAGTATTTT.

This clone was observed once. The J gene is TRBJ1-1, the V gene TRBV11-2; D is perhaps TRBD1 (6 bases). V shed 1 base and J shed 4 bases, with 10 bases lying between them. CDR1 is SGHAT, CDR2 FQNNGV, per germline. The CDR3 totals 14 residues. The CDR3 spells CASSLGRGSTEAFF. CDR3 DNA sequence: TGTGCCAGCAGCTTAGGAAGGGGGAGCACTGAAGCTTTCTTT.

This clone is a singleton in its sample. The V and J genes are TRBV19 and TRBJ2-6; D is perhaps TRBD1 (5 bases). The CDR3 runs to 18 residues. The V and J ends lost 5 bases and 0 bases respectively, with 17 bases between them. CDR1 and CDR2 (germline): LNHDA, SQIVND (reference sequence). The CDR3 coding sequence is TGTGCCAGTAGTTCTTTGACAGTCTCAGCCTCTGGGGCCAACGTCCTGACTTTC. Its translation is CASSSLTVSASGANVLTF.

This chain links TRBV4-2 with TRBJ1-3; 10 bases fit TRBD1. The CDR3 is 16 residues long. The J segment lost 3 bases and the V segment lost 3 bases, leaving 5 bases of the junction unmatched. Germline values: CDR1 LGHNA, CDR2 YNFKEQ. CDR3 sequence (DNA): TGTGCCAGCAGCCACGCCGGGACAGGGGTTGGAAACACCATATATTTT. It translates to CASSHAGTGVGNTIYF.

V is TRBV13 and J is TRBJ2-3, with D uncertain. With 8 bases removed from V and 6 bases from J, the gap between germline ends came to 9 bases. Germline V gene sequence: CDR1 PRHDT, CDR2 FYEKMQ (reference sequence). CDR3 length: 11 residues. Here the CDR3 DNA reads TGTGCCAGCGGCTCGCCGGATACGCAGTATTTT. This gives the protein CASGSPDTQYF.